The 15 T cell receptor beta chains reported below all come from one sample, sequenced in a study of a mutant IDH1 vaccine in newly diagnosed glioma (dated by TCRdb to the early 2020s). Libraries were built with the immunoSEQ multiplex PCR assay. This is the immuneACCESS table as TCRdb keeps it, with only in-frame sequences that have V and J called. A part of the clones is gone; compared with another copy, unresolved V genes explain less than half, and the rest is unexplained. The sample includes approximately 32,000 clones, with approximately 90% observed a single time. 2% to 2.5% of the sample rests with the top ten. According to the study, the label for this sample's time point signals: week 47, end of study. Every vaccine dose consisted of 300 ug of a 20-mer mutant IDH1 peptide in Montanide, administered subcutaneously together with topical imiquimod. No cognate antigen is known for these TCRs.

Sequencing was performed on PBMCs, taken from a glioma patient whose treatment included an IDH1 peptide vaccine. Receptors were obtained from a man aged 40-49 years with glioma.

V and J are TRBV28 and TRBJ1-5; D is undetermined. The CDR3 runs to 15 residues. Trimming took 8 bases from V and 0 from J, leaving 14 bases between them. Germline V CDR1 and CDR2: MDHEN, SYDVKM. CDR3 nucleotide sequence: TGTGCCAGCGTCAGTGGCAGTTATAGCAATCAGCCCCAGCATTTT. It encodes CASVSGSYSNQPQHF. The entire variable domain, with the rest obtained from reference TRBV28 and TRBJ1-5, is as follows: DVKVTQSSRYLVKRTGEKVFLECVQDMDHENMFWYRQDPGLGLRLIYFSYDVKMKEKGDIPEGYSVSREKKERFSLILESASTNQTSMYLCASVSGSYSNQPQHFGDGTRLSIL.

The chain links TRBV6-6 to TRBJ2-7; TRBD1 matches at 9 bases. This CDR3 is built from 13 residues. Germline CDR1 and CDR2: MNHNY and SVGAGI (reference sequence). J was trimmed by 3 bases and V by 6 bases; bases with no gene match: 3. The CDR3 bases are TGTGCCAGCAGGCCGGGACAGGGCTACGAGCAGTACTTC. This sequence encodes CASRPGQGYEQYF.

The chain uses TRBV25-1 and TRBJ1-5, with 9 bases identical to TRBD1. Losses at the gene ends were 5 bases for V and 4 bases for J; bases not matched to a gene: 3. Germline CDR1 is MGHDK and CDR2 is SYGVNS. CDR3 length equals 14 residues. The CDR3 reads CASSSDRGNQPQHF. The CDR3 nucleotides are TGTGCCAGCAGTTCGGACAGGGGTAATCAGCCCCAGCATTTT. Full variable domain (outside the CDR3, taken from reference TRBV25-1 and TRBJ1-5): EADIYQTPRYLVIGTGKKITLECSQTMGHDKMYWYQQDPGMELHLIHYSYGVNSTEKGDLSSESTVSRIRTEHFPLTLESARPSHTSQYLCASSSDRGNQPQHFGDGTRLSIL.

The rearrangement uses TRBV5-4 and TRBJ1-6; D is uncertain. The germline V and J ends were trimmed by 0 bases and 5 bases, with 15 bases remaining between them. Germline V gene sequence: CDR1 SGHNT, CDR2 YYREEE (reference sequence). This CDR3 has 17 amino acids. This CDR3 reads CASSLVTEPTDNSPLHF. CDR3 DNA: TGTGCCAGCAGCTTGGTTACAGAACCTACGGATAATTCACCCCTCCACTTT.

The CDR3 DNA sequence: TGTGCCAGCAGCTTACGAGGACAGGGGCCTCAGCCCCAGCATTTT. It encodes CASSLRGQGPQPQHF. The chain employs TRBV11-2 and TRBJ1-5; 9 bases fit TRBD1. This CDR3 contains 15 residues. The germline V gene has CDR1 SGHAT and CDR2 FQNNGV. V dropped 2 bases and J dropped 6; count of bases not matched to a gene: 5.

This chain uses TRBV5-1 with TRBJ2-7; D is perhaps TRBD1 or TRBD2 (5 bases each). V was pared by 2 bases and J by 2 bases, with 11 bases between. The CDR3 consists of 14 residues. Germline assignment: CDR1 SGHRS and CDR2 YFSETQ. CDR3 sequence reads: CASSLDSGTYEQYF. CDR3 bases: TGCGCCAGCAGCTTAGACAGCGGTACCTACGAGCAGTACTTC.

This chain links TRBV7-2 with TRBJ1-1; 11 nucleotides align to TRBD1. In germline, CDR1 is SGHTA, CDR2 FQGNSA. The CDR3 runs 15 residues. After removal of 5 bases from V and 5 bases from J, the junction contained 7 bases not matched to a gene. The CDR3: CASSPGTGGRTEAFF. The CDR3 DNA reads as TGTGCCAGCAGCCCCGGGACAGGGGGGCGAACTGAAGCTTTCTTT.

The gene calls are TRBV6-1 and TRBJ2-7; D is ambiguous. Germline CDR1 MNHNS, CDR2 SASEGT. This CDR3 has 13 residues. V was clipped by 5 bases and J by 2 bases, with 10 bases between them. The CDR3: CASSFQEAYEQYV. The DNA of the CDR3 is TGTGCCAGCAGTTTCCAGGAAGCCTACGAGCAGTACGTC.

The chain joins TRBV10-1 to TRBJ2-2, with D perhaps assigned TRBD1 or TRBD2 (5 bases each). V shed 6 bases and J shed 6 bases, with 17 bases lying between them. The CDR3 covers 15 residues. The germline CDR1 and CDR2 sequences are WNHNN and SYGVQD (reference sequence). The CDR3 spells CASSRWGTQPGELFF. The CDR3 DNA follows: TGCGCCAGCAGCCGGTGGGGGACGCAACCCGGGGAGCTGTTTTTT.

The V and J genes are TRBV28 and TRBJ1-1; D is undetermined. Trimming pared 5 bases from V and 8 bases from J, leaving 9 bases between. This CDR3 region has 11 residues. The germline V gene encodes CDR1 MDHEN and CDR2 SYDVKM. This CDR3 reads CASSEKPEAFF. The CDR3 DNA reads TGTGCCAGCAGTGAAAAGCCCGAAGCTTTCTTT.

This clone was picked up one time. J is TRBJ2-1 and V is TRBV5-1; TRBD2 aligns across 9 bases. The germline V gene has CDR1 SGHRS and CDR2 YFSETQ. This CDR3 contains 20 residues. V was clipped by 4 bases and J by 1 base; unmatched bases: 18. CDR3 residues: CASSPHRFGAGGPSYNEQFF. In nucleotides, the CDR3 is TGCGCCAGCAGCCCACACCGCTTCGGGGCGGGAGGGCCGTCCTACAATGAGCAGTTCTTC.

This chain connects TRBV11-1 to TRBJ2-3; TRBD2 agrees at 7 bases. The CDR3 covers 15 residues. The V and J ends lost 5 bases and 0 bases, in that order; junction bases with no gene match: 5. Germline V gene sequence: CDR1 SGHAT, CDR2 FQDESV (reference sequence). CDR3 residues: CASSPRDYSTDTQYF. For the CDR3, the DNA is TGTGCCAGCAGCCCCCGGGACTACAGCACAGATACGCAGTATTTT.

The chain joins TRBV6-1 to TRBJ2-3; D unclear. The CDR3 runs to 14 residues. Germline CDR1 is MNHNS and CDR2 is SASEGT. Trimming took 2 bases from V and 6 from J, leaving 12 bases between them. In nucleotides, the CDR3 is TGTGCCAGCAGTGAACAGTCTGGACGGGATACGCAGTATTTT. As protein: CASSEQSGRDTQYF.

CDR3: CASSSPRISYEQYF. The CDR3 coding sequence is TGTGCCAGCAGCTCCCCTCGGATAAGTTACGAGCAGTACTTC. The rearrangement joins TRBV7-2 to TRBJ2-7; D ambiguous. CDR1 is SGHTA, CDR2 FQGNSA, per germline. V lost 4 bases and J lost 4, with 14 bases in between. The CDR3 contains 14 residues.

CDR3: CASSEGEGVGQPQHF. The CDR3 coding sequence is TGTGCCAGCAGTGAAGGGGAGGGAGTGGGTCAGCCCCAGCATTTT. The chain employs TRBV6-1 and TRBJ1-5; D not resolved. Trimming removed 1 base from V and 6 bases from J, with 13 bases in between. Per the germline V gene, CDR1 is MNHNS and CDR2 is SASEGT. The CDR3 totals 15 residues.